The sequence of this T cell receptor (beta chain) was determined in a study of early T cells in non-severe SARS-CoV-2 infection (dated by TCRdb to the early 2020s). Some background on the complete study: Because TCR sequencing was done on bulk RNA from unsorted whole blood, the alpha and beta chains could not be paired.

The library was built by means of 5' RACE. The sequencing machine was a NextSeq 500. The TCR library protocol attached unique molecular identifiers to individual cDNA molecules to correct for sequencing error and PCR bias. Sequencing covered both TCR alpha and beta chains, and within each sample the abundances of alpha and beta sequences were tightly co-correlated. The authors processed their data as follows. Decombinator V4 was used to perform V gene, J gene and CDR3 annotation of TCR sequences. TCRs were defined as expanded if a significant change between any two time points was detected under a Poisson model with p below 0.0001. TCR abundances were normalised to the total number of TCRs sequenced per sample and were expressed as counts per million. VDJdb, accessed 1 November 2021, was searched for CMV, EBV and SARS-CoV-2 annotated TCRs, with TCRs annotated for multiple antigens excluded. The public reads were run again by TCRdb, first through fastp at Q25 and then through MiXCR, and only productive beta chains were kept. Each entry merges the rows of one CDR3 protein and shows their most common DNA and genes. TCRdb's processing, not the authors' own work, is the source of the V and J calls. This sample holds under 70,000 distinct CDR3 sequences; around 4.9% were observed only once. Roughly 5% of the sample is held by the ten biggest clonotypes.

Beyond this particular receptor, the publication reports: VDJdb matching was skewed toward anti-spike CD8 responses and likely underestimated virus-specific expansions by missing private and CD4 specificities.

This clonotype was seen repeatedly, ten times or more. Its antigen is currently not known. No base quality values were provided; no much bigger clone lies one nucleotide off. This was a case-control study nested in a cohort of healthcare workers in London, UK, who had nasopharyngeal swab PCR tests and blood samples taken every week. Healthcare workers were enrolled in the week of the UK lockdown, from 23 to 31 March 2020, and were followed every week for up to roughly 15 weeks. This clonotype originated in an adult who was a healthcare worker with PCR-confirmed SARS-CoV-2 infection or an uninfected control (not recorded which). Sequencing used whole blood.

The CDR3: CSAKPGTSVLEIAKNIQYF. The nucleotides read TGCAGCGCTAAACCCGGGACTAGCGTCTTGGAAATAGCCAAAAACATTCAGTACTTC. The chain couples TRBV29-1 to TRBJ2-4, with 10 middle bases fitting TRBD2. V has 7 bases trimmed and J has 0 bases trimmed; junction bases matching no gene number 18. The CDR3 runs 19 residues from the cysteine to the phenylalanine. Only the CDR3 portion is preserved as DNA: 57 bases, with reading frame beginning at the first base. CDR1 and CDR2 are drawn from the germline V gene: SQVTM, ANQGSEA.